These 27 T cell receptor beta chains were sequenced from one sample in a study of T cell responses to AZD1222 COVID-19 vaccine. Method: immunoSEQ multiplex PCR; TCRdb's copy keeps in-frame clones and lacks some. The data show approximately 97,000 clones, about 89% seen once. Sequences were derived from peripheral blood, sampled on day 0 of AZD1222 vaccination. These TCRs come from an adult in good health.

This clone was observed a handful of times. The chain links TRBV6-4 to TRBJ2-3; D gene ambiguous. The germline gives CDR1 MRHNA, CDR2 SNTAGT. Trimming took 3 bases from V and 3 from J, leaving 7 bases between them. The CDR3 sequence is 13 residues long. CDR3 amino acids: CASSEAETDTQYF. The CDR3 DNA sequence: TGTGCCAGCAGTGAAGCCGAGACAGATACGCAGTATTTT.

The J gene is TRBJ1-5, the V gene TRBV19; 7 positions agree with TRBD1. Germline CDR1 and CDR2: LNHDA and SQIVND (reference sequence). Trimming at V came to 7 bases and at J to 3 bases, leaving 12 bases not matched to a gene. This CDR3 contains 16 residues. This CDR3 is CASMAMGGQFNQPQHF. CDR3 nucleotides: TGTGCCAGTATGGCTATGGGGGGACAGTTCAATCAGCCCCAGCATTTT.

This rearrangement joins TRBV11-2 to TRBJ2-1; 9 bases line up with TRBD1. Germline V gene lookup returns CDR1 SGHAT and CDR2 FQNNGV. J was trimmed by 1 base and V by 4 bases; bases with no gene match: 8. The length of the CDR3 is 17 residues. CDR3 nucleotides: TGTGCCAGCAGCTCCCTAGACAGGGGGAGGTCCTACAATGAGCAGTTCTTC. Its protein is CASSSLDRGRSYNEQFF.

The chain couples TRBV27 to TRBJ1-6; TRBD1 might be the D (6 bases). The CDR3 is 14 residues long. CDR1 is MNHEY and CDR2 is SMNVEV in the germline V gene (reference sequence). The V gene lost 3 bases and the J gene lost 8 bases, with 11 bases spanning the gap. The CDR3 loop is CASSLRQEHSPLHF. In DNA, the CDR3 is TGTGCCAGCAGTTTGAGACAGGAGCATTCACCCCTCCACTTT.

The chain recombines TRBV11-2 with TRBJ2-7; D is perhaps TRBD1 or TRBD2 (5 bases each). The CDR3 consists of 14 residues. Germline V gene lookup returns CDR1 SGHAT and CDR2 FQNNGV. Trimming took off 4 bases at V and 5 bases at J, with 15 bases between the two ends. Here the CDR3 reads CASSSEGTHDEQYF. Written as DNA, the CDR3 is TGTGCCAGCAGCTCCGAGGGGACCCACGACGAGCAGTACTTC.

The V gene is TRBV9, the J gene TRBJ2-7; unclear D gene. V lost 4 bases, J lost 7 bases, and 27 bases lay in between. Germline-derived CDR1 and CDR2 are SGDLS and YYNGEE. The CDR3 runs 17 residues. The CDR3 spells CASSPQPRHSVSWEQYF. CDR3 bases: TGTGCCAGCAGCCCGCAGCCTCGACACTCTGTATCTTGGGAGCAGTACTTC.

The J gene is TRBJ2-3, the V gene TRBV7-2; D is undetermined. This CDR3 has 15 amino acids. Germline V CDR1 and CDR2: SGHTA, FQGNSA. Trimming pared 2 bases from V and 0 bases from J, leaving 9 bases between. The CDR3 sequence: CASSLMTPSTDTQYF. CDR3 nucleotide sequence: TGTGCCAGCAGCTTAATGACTCCTAGCACAGATACGCAGTATTTT.

The chain joins TRBV19 to TRBJ1-2; TRBD1 agrees at 10 bases. J gave up 2 bases and V 5 bases, and 5 bases lay outside the gene matches. In germline, CDR1 is LNHDA, CDR2 SQIVND (reference sequence). The length of the CDR3 is 15 residues. CDR3 DNA sequence: TGTGCCAGTAGTGCCTGGGACAGGGGAAACTATGGCTACACCTTC. Amino acid sequence: CASSAWDRGNYGYTF.

DNA of the CDR3: TGTGCCAGCAGCCACCGGGACAGGAGCTCCTACGAGCAGTACTTC. Translation: CASSHRDRSSYEQYF. The rearrangement joins TRBV3-1 (or the pseudogene TRBV3-2) to TRBJ2-7; 8 positions match TRBD1. Trimming cost V 3 bases and J 0 bases; bases outside gene matches: 4. CDR3 length: 15 residues. The V gene's germline CDR1 is LGHDT and CDR2 YNNKEL (reference sequence).

The rearrangement uses TRBV19 and TRBJ2-7; 7 positions match TRBD1. CDR1 is LNHDA, CDR2 SQIVND, per germline (reference sequence). The J segment lost 2 bases and the V segment lost 5 bases, leaving 6 bases of the junction unmatched. The CDR3 is made up of 14 amino acids. This CDR3 reads CASSSRTGTYEQYF. CDR3 coding DNA: TGTGCCAGTAGTTCTAGGACAGGTACCTACGAGCAGTACTTC.

Of note for this clone: Other DNA sequences from this sample encode an identical CDR3 as well. The rearrangement uses TRBV18 and TRBJ2-5, with a possible D match to TRBD2 (6 bases). V was trimmed by 3 bases and J by 5 bases, leaving 7 bases between them. The CDR3 is made up of 12 amino acids. Per germline, CDR1 KGHSH and CDR2 LQKENI. The CDR3: CASSPGGETQYF. CDR3 bases: TGTGCCAGCTCACCTGGAGGGGAGACCCAGTACTTC.

The chain employs TRBV9 and TRBJ2-3; TRBD2 agrees at 7 bases. V was clipped by 0 bases and J by 1 base; unmatched bases: 5. The CDR3 covers 16 residues. Looked up from germline, CDR1 is SGDLS and CDR2 is YYNGEE. CDR3 protein: CASSVGPTSGTDTQYF. The DNA of the CDR3 is TGTGCCAGCAGCGTAGGTCCAACTAGCGGCACAGATACGCAGTATTTT.

By sample share, this clone is medium-sized. The chain employs TRBV5-6 and TRBJ2-2; D unclear. The V gene's germline CDR1 is SGHDT and CDR2 YYEEEE. With 4 bases removed from V and 5 bases from J, the gap between germline ends came to 15 bases. The CDR3 length is 15 residues. This CDR3 is CASSLIGIGTGELFF. The CDR3 DNA is TGTGCCAGCAGCCTTATTGGCATAGGGACCGGGGAGCTGTTTTTT.

The genes are TRBV6-5 and TRBJ2-7, with TRBD1 as a possible D gene (6 bases). This CDR3 region has 14 residues. V gave up 2 bases and J gave up 7 bases, with 15 bases separating them. Germline CDR1 and CDR2: MNHEY and SVGAGI. The CDR3 reads CASSYALGHQEQYF. The CDR3 coding sequence is TGTGCCAGCAGTTACGCCTTGGGACACCAAGAGCAGTACTTC.

This clone was seen once. CDR3 nucleotides: TGTGCCAGCAGTTTTTATAGCAATCAGCCCCAGCATTTT. Translating gives CASSFYSNQPQHF. J is TRBJ1-5 and V is TRBV12-3 or TRBV12-4; D is undetermined. This CDR3 contains 13 residues. V was pared by 3 bases and J by 0 bases, with 3 bases between.

The chain carries TRBV7-8 and TRBJ2-7; no firm D call. The CDR3 loop spans 12 amino acids. Germline lookup yields CDR1 SGHVS and CDR2 FQNEAQ. V gave up 3 bases and J gave up 6 bases, with 9 bases separating them. CDR3 DNA sequence: TGTGCCAGCAGCTTGAGAACAAGCGAGCAGTACTTC. Translated, it gives CASSLRTSEQYF.

This clone was seen a few times. This rearrangement joins TRBV28 to TRBJ2-6; tentatively, D is TRBD2 (6 bases). CDR1 and CDR2 (germline): MDHEN, SYDVKM. V was clipped by 10 bases and J by 3 bases, with 16 bases between them. The CDR3 has 15 amino acids. The CDR3 loop reads CATGGGDDGANVLTF. CDR3 nucleotide sequence: TGTGCCACCGGGGGAGGAGACGATGGGGCCAACGTCCTGACTTTC.

V and J are TRBV28 and TRBJ2-7, with D possibly being TRBD1 (6 bases). Germline V gives CDR1 MDHEN, CDR2 SYDVKM. CDR3 length: 14 amino acids. V lost 7 bases and J 2 bases, leaving 15 bases between the germline ends. The CDR3 region has the DNA TGTGCCAGCACTCGAAGACAGGCGGCCTACGAGCAGTACTTC. This translates into CASTRRQAAYEQYF.

About this clone: Distinct nucleotide sequences in the sample also encode this CDR3. This chain uses TRBV6-5 with TRBJ2-7; D is undetermined. The CDR3 totals 11 residues. Deletions cut 2 bases from V and 4 bases from J, with 3 bases between. Per the germline V gene, CDR1 is MNHEY and CDR2 is SVGAGI. The CDR3 coding sequence is TGTGCCAGCAGTTACAGATACGAGCAGTACTTC. The encoded protein is CASSYRYEQYF.

The gene calls are TRBV7-2 and TRBJ1-1, with a possible D match to TRBD1 (5 bases). The ends were cut back, 3 bases at V and 1 base at J, with 15 bases in the middle. The germline V gene has CDR1 SGHTA and CDR2 FQGNSA. This CDR3 has 16 amino acids. CDR3 DNA sequence: TGTGCCAGCAGCTTCTTGCAGGGATGGGAGAACACTGAAGCTTTCTTT. It yields the protein CASSFLQGWENTEAFF.

This clone was picked up one time. As DNA, the CDR3 is TGTGCCAGCAGTCCTACGGGAGGGCTTCCAGAGACCCAGTACTTC. Encoded protein: CASSPTGGLPETQYF. The chain uses TRBV28 and TRBJ2-5, with 8 nucleotides matching TRBD2. The CDR3 length is 15 residues. V dropped 5 bases and J dropped 4; count of bases not matched to a gene: 9. From germline, CDR1 is MDHEN and CDR2 SYDVKM.

The chain combines TRBV18 with TRBJ1-5; TRBD1 aligns across 7 bases. CDR3 length: 15 residues. The V segment lost 4 bases and the J segment 0 bases; nucleotides outside the gene matches: 3. Germline CDR1 KGHSH, CDR2 LQKENI. CDR3 coding DNA: TGTGCCAGCTCACGGGACAGCTCTAGCAATCAGCCCCAGCATTTT. As protein: CASSRDSSSNQPQHF.

This clone was detected only once. The CDR3 reads CASSPLGIYGYTF. CDR3 DNA: TGTGCCAGCAGTCCCCTCGGCATCTATGGCTACACCTTC. The chain joins TRBV12-3 or TRBV12-4 to TRBJ1-2; D is undetermined. V lost 5 bases and J lost 4, with 11 bases in between. The CDR3 loop spans 13 amino acids.

This CDR3 reads CASSTLYGYTF. The CDR3 bases are TGTGCCAGTAGTACCCTTTATGGCTACACCTTC. V gene TRBV19 combines with J gene TRBJ1-2; no reliable D call. Germline loops: CDR1 LNHDA, CDR2 SQIVND (reference sequence). Deletions cut 4 bases from V and 5 bases from J, with 5 bases between. This CDR3 is built from 11 residues.

The V gene is TRBV7-8, the J gene TRBJ1-6; D is uncertain. CDR3 size: 14 residues. Germline CDR1 SGHVS, CDR2 FQNEAQ. Trimming removed 3 bases at V and 6 bases at J, with 9 bases between. CDR3: CASSLGSVNSPLHF. The CDR3 DNA follows: TGTGCCAGCAGCTTGGGGTCAGTTAATTCACCCCTCCACTTT. The entire variable domain, with the rest obtained from reference TRBV7-8 and TRBJ1-6, is as follows: GAGVSQSPRYKVAKRGQDVALRCDPISGHVSLFWYQQALGQGPEFLTYFQNEAQLDKSGLPSDRFFAERPEGSVSTLKIQRTQQEDSAVYLCASSLGSVNSPLHFGNGTRLTVT.

V gene TRBV7-9 combines with J gene TRBJ1-2, with 9 bases lining up with TRBD1. Trimming removed 5 bases from V and 6 bases from J; junction bases left unmatched: 4. This CDR3 region has 13 residues. Germline assignment: CDR1 SEHNR and CDR2 FQNEAQ (reference sequence). Here the CDR3 reads CASSLGQGNGYTF. The CDR3 DNA reads TGTGCCAGCAGCCTAGGACAGGGGAATGGCTACACCTTC.

The V and J genes are TRBV28 and TRBJ2-7; a weak D match, TRBD1 (7 bases). The CDR3 has 14 amino acids. Germline V lookup: CDR1 MDHEN, CDR2 SYDVKM. V was clipped by 5 bases and J by 3 bases, with 14 bases between them. This chain's CDR3 is CASSPRQGLYEQYF. CDR3 DNA: TGTGCCAGCAGTCCGCGACAGGGACTCTACGAGCAGTACTTC.